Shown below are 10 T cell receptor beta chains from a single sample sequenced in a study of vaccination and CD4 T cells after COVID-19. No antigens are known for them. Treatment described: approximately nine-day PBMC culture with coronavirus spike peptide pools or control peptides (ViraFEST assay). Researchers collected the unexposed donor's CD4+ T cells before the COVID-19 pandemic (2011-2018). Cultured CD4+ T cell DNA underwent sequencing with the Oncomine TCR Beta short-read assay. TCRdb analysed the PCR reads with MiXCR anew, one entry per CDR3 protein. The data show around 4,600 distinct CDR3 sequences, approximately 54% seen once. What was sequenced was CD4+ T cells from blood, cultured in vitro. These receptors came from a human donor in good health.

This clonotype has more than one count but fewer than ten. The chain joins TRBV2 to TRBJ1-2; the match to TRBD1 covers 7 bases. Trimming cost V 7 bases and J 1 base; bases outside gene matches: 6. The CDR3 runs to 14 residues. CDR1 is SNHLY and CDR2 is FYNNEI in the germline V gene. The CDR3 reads CASNAGGYNYGYTF. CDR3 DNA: TGTGCCAGCAACGCAGGGGGATATAACTATGGCTACACCTTC.

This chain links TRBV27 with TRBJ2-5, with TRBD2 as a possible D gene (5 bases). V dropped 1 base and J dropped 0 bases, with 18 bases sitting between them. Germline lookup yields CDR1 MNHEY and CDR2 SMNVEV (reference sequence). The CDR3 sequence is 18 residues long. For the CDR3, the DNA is TGTGCCAGCAGTTTATGGGCACCGGGGAGATTATACCAAGAGACCCAGTACTTC. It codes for CASSLWAPGRLYQETQYF.

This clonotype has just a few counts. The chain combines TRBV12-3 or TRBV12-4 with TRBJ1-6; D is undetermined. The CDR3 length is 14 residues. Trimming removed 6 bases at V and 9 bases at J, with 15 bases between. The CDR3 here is CASSPGVVGSPLHF. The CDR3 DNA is TGTGCCAGCAGCCCCGGGGTTGTCGGTTCACCCCTCCACTTT.

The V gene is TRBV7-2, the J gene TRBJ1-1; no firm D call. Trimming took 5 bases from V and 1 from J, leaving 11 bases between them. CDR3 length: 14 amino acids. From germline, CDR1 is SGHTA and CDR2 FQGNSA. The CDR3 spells CASSTWTWNTEAFF. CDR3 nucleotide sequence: TGTGCCAGCAGCACCTGGACTTGGAACACTGAAGCTTTCTTT.

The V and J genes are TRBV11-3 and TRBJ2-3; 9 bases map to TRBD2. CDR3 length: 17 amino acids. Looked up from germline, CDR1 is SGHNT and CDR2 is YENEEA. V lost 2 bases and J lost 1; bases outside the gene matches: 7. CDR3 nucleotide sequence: TGTGCCAGCAGCTTACGGGGACTAGCCTTCGGCACAGATACGCAGTATTTT. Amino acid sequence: CASSLRGLAFGTDTQYF.

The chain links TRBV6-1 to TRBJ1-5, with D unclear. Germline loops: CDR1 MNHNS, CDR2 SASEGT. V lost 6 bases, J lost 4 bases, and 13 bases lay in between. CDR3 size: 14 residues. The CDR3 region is CASRSYVNNQPQHF. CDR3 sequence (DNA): TGTGCCAGCAGGTCCTACGTCAATAATCAGCCCCAGCATTTT.

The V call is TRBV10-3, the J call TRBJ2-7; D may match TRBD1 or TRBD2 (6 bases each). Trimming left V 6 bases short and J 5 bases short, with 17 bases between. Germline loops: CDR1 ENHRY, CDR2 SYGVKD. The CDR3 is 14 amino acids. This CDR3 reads CAIRGGQLSDEQYF. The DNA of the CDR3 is TGTGCCATCAGGGGAGGACAGCTTAGCGACGAGCAGTACTTC.

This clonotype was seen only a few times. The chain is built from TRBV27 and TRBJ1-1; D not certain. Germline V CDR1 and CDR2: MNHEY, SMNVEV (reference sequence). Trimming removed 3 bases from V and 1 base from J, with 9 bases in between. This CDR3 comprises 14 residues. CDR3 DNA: TGTGCCAGCAGTTTGCCGGGAAAGAACACTGAAGCTTTCTTT. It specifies CASSLPGKNTEAFF.

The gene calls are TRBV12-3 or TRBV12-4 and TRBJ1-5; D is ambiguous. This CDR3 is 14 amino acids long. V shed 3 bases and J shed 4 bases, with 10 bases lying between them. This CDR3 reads CASSLVSANQPQHF. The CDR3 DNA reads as TGTGCCAGCAGTTTGGTAAGCGCTAATCAGCCCCAGCATTTT.

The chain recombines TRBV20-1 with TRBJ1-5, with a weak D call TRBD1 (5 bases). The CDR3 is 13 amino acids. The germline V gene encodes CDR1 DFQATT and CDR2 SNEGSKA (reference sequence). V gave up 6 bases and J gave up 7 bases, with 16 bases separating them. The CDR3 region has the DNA TGCAGTGCGGACCCAGGGTTCGGCCAGCCCCAGCATTTT. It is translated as CSADPGFGQPQHF.